Listed below are T cell receptor beta chains from one sample, sequenced in a study of control samples from healthy donors and cancer patients. Produced via immunoSEQ multiplex PCR; TCRdb's table is partial and in-frame only. The sample holds about 130,000 clones, approximately 92% seen once. The sequencing sample was made of blood. All receptors come from a man aged 35 to 55 in good health. Each CDR3 is given with its conserved first and last residue. Each record gives: V gene, J gene, clone size, D gene, CDR3 DNA, CDR3 protein. D genes are given only for firm matches. Expanded clones get a size class; other rows say once, few or many, or leave the size out.

TRBV27	TRBJ2-3	NA	NA	TGTGCCAGCAGTTTGCGGGGGCGGTCATTAGATACGCAGTATTTT	CASSLRGRSLDTQYF
TRBV11-2	TRBJ1-6	NA	NA	TGTGCCAGCAGCTTATTTCGGGGGTCTGGTAATTCACCCCTCCACTTT	CASSLFRGSGNSPLHF
TRBV2	TRBJ2-3	NA	NA	TGTGCCAGCAGGCGAAGCCCCACAGGGGATACGCAGTATTTT	CASRRSPTGDTQYF
TRBV1	TRBJ1-1	NA	NA	TGCACCAGCAGCCAAGGGGAGGGTAGGAACACTGAAGCTTTCTTT	CTSSQGEGRNTEAFF
TRBV14	TRBJ1-5	NA	NA	TGTGCCAGCAGCCTCCTTGGGGGTAATCAGCCCCAGCATTTT	CASSLLGGNQPQHF
TRBV2	TRBJ2-2	once	TRBD2	TGTGCCAGCAGTGCGAGCGGGGCGAACACCGGGGAGCTGTTTTTT	CASSASGANTGELFF
TRBV5-1	TRBJ1-4	NA	TRBD1	TGCGCCAGCAGCCCGGGACAGGGAGGCGAAAAACTGTTTTTT	CASSPGQGGEKLFF
TRBV5-1	TRBJ1-2	NA	NA	TGCGCCAGCAGCTTAGGGGCCAGAAATGACTATGGCTACACCTTC	CASSLGARNDYGYTF
TRBV5-1	TRBJ1-3	NA	NA	TGCGCCAGCAGCCTTGGTACTGGAAACACCATATATTTT	CASSLGTGNTIYF
TRBV10-3	TRBJ2-7	NA	NA	TGTGCCATCAGTCCTAGGGGGGCCCAGGAGCAGTACTTC	CAISPRGAQEQYF
TRBV5-6	TRBJ2-6	NA	NA	TGTGCCAGCAGCACCGGGTGGGCCAACGTCCTGACTTTC	CASSTGWANVLTF
TRBV19	TRBJ1-6	NA	NA	TGTGCCAGTAGTGGGAGGGTTAAGAATTCACCCCTCCACTTT	CASSGRVKNSPLHF
TRBV6-4	TRBJ1-5	NA	TRBD1	TGTGCCAGCAGTGCGACAGGGGGCTCTGATCAGCCCCAGCATTTT	CASSATGGSDQPQHF
TRBV29-1	TRBJ2-3	NA	NA	TGCAGCGTCGGTTGGTCAGATACGCAGTATTTT	CSVGWSDTQYF
TRBV19	TRBJ2-5	NA	NA	TGTGCCAGTAGTAGCTTCTCGACAGCTGACCAAGAGACCCAGTACTTC	CASSSFSTADQETQYF
TRBV10-3	TRBJ2-2	NA	TRBD1	TGTGCCATGGGACAGGGAAACACCGGGGAGCTGTTTTTT	CAMGQGNTGELFF
TRBV28	TRBJ1-5	NA	NA	TGTGCCAGCAAACTGGGGGTTCAACAGCCCCAGCATTTT	CASKLGVQQPQHF
TRBV13	TRBJ2-5	NA	NA	TGTGCCAGCAGCTTAGTAGGTATCGGGGAGACCCAGTACTTC	CASSLVGIGETQYF
TRBV5-1	TRBJ2-2	once	TRBD2	TGCGCCAGCAGCTTCATTGGACTAGCGGGGGGGCCGAACACCGGGGAGCTGTTTTTT	CASSFIGLAGGPNTGELFF
TRBV10-3	TRBJ1-6	NA	NA	TGTGCCATCAGAGGACTTTATAATTCACCCCTCCACTTT	CAIRGLYNSPLHF
TRBV6-5	TRBJ1-2	NA	NA	TGTGCCAGCAGTTTAGACAGGCTAGATGGCTACACCTTC	CASSLDRLDGYTF
TRBV7-9	TRBJ2-1	NA	TRBD2	TGTGCCAGCAGCTCCTTTAGCGGGGGGCCCTACAATGAGCAGTTCTTC	CASSSFSGGPYNEQFF